Listed below are T cell receptor beta chains from one sample, sequenced in a study of blood T cell repertoires in COVID-19. TCRdb keeps only in-frame clones here, not all; method: immunoSEQ multiplex PCR. This repertoire shows 170,000 or so clones, roughly 80% found once; its top ten account for 15% to 20%. Specimen: PBMCs or T cells enriched from blood (not recorded which). Receptors were obtained from a woman aged 45 to 65 who had recovered from COVID-19. Both conserved end residues are part of each CDR3. A D gene is named only where the DNA matches it firmly. Only some rows state a clone size, as once, few, many or a class for expanded clones.

>TRBV5-8|once|TRBD2|TRBJ2-1
TGTGCCAGCAGCATCCTCCCGGGAGGCAGGAATGAGCAGTTCTTC
CASSILPGGRNEQFF
>TRBV4-2|-|-|TRBJ1-1
TGTGCCAGCAGCCAAGCTCAGGGTGCTGAAGCTTTCTTT
CASSQAQGAEAFF
>TRBV9|-|TRBD1|TRBJ2-5
TGTGCCAGCAGCGGGGGGGACAGGGAGGCCCCAGAGACCCAGTACTTC
CASSGGDREAPETQYF
>TRBV19|-|TRBD1|TRBJ1-6
TGTGCCAGTAGTATCACAGGGGATGGGACCATAGGACCCCTCCACTTT
CASSITGDGTIGPLHF
>TRBV6-5|-|TRBD1|TRBJ1-2
TGTGCCAGCAAACAGGACAGGGGGTTGGGTGGCTACACCTTC
CASKQDRGLGGYTF
>TRBV19|few|TRBD2|TRBJ2-3
TGTGCCAGTAGGCAACTAGCGGGAGGAATAGATACGCAGTATTTT
CASRQLAGGIDTQYF
>TRBV5-1|-|TRBD1|TRBJ1-1
TGCGCCAGCAGCTCGGGGGACAGGCCGAACACTGAAGCTTTCTTT
CASSSGDRPNTEAFF
>TRBV7-2|-|-|TRBJ1-5
TGTGCCAGCAGCCGGGGGGGGAGTAGCAATCAGCCCCAGCATTTT
CASSRGGSSNQPQHF
>TRBV7-3|-|-|TRBJ2-1
TGTGCCAGCAGTCGTGACAATGAGCAGTTCTTC
CASSRDNEQFF
>TRBV2|-|-|TRBJ2-5
TGTGCCAGCAGTCGGGTGCAAGAGACCCAGTACTTC
CASSRVQETQYF
>TRBV7-2|-|-|TRBJ2-5
TGTGCCAGCAGCGCCTATCAAGAGACCCAGTACTTC
CASSAYQETQYF
>TRBV6-5|once|-|TRBJ1-6
TGTGCCAGCAGTTACTCGATATCGGCAGGGAATTCACCCCTCCACTTT
CASSYSISAGNSPLHF
>TRBV18|-|-|TRBJ1-5
TGTGCCAGCTCACCCGGGAGTGGCAATCAGCCCCAGCATTTT
CASSPGSGNQPQHF
>TRBV30|-|TRBD1|TRBJ1-6
TGTGCCTGGAGTGACGCAACAGGGGGGGCTTCACCCCTCCACTTT
CAWSDATGGASPLHF
>TRBV28|-|TRBD1|TRBJ1-3
TGTGCCAGCAATACTGGGGACAGGGAAGGTGACACCATATATTTT
CASNTGDREGDTIYF
>TRBV13|once|-|TRBJ2-7
TGTGCCACCAGCAAGCGGGCCTTCTACGAGCAGTACTTC
CATSKRAFYEQYF
>TRBV19|-|-|TRBJ1-1
TGTGCCAGTAGGTCCGGAAGCGTGAACACTGAAGCTTTCTTT
CASRSGSVNTEAFF
>TRBV11-3|-|-|TRBJ2-7
TGTGCCAGCAGCTTACGGCCTGGGGGCTACTACGAGCAGTACTTC
CASSLRPGGYYEQYF
>TRBV9|-|TRBD2|TRBJ2-4
TGTGCCAGCAGCGTCGGACTAGCGGGAGAGGCCAAAAACATTCAGTACTTC
CASSVGLAGEAKNIQYF
>TRBV30|-|TRBD1|TRBJ1-2
TGTGCCTGGGAAACTACAGGGGGCGCGCAGGGCTACACCTTC
CAWETTGGAQGYTF
>TRBV5-5|few|-|TRBJ2-5
TGTGCCAGCAGCCGATCGGTGGGACAAGTAAAAGAGACCCAGTACTTC
CASSRSVGQVKETQYF
>TRBV11-2|-|TRBD2|TRBJ2-2
TGTGCCAGCAGCTCTAGGAGGGGGTTAGCGGGAGGAAACACCGGGGAGCTGTTTTTT
CASSSRRGLAGGNTGELFF
>TRBV3-1/TRBV3-2|once|TRBD2|TRBJ2-5
TGTGCCAGCAGCCAAGTCGCCCTAGCGGTTGAGACCCAGTACTTC
CASSQVALAVETQYF
>TRBV30|-|TRBD1|TRBJ1-2
TGTGCCTGGAGCGGACAGGGTTATGGCTACACCTTC
CAWSGQGYGYTF
>TRBV24-1|-|TRBD2|TRBJ2-3
TGTGCCACCAGTGATTTTAGCGGGAGGTCAGATACGCAGTATTTT
CATSDFSGRSDTQYF
>TRBV4-2|-|TRBD1|TRBJ2-7
TGTGCCAGCAGCCAAGGGATGACAGGGGTTGCCTACGAGCAGTACTTC
CASSQGMTGVAYEQYF
>TRBV27|-|-|TRBJ1-1
TGTGCCAGCAGTTTTAGGGGCGGGGGCACTGAAGCTTTCTTT
CASSFRGGGTEAFF
>TRBV9|-|TRBD2|TRBJ2-1
TGTGCCAGCAGCGTAGGTCGAGCGGGAAACCCAGGTGAGCAGTTCTTC
CASSVGRAGNPGEQFF
>TRBV11-1|-|-|TRBJ2-7
TGTGCCAGCAGCTTAATCACAGGCACTTACGAGCAGTACTTC
CASSLITGTYEQYF
>TRBV19|-|TRBD2|TRBJ2-3
TGTGCCAGTAGGAGAACTAGCGTCACAGATACGCAGTATTTT
CASRRTSVTDTQYF
>TRBV7-8|few|TRBD1|TRBJ1-5
TGTGCCAGCAGTCGGGACAGGGCTAGCAATCAGCCCCAGCATTTT
CASSRDRASNQPQHF
>TRBV4-2|-|-|TRBJ2-1
TGTGCCAGCAGCCGAGGGGGAGCTTCTAACTATGAGCAGTTCTTC
CASSRGGASNYEQFF
>TRBV10-3|once|-|TRBJ2-5
TGTGCCACCCCGTTTGGCAGGGTGGGAGAGACCCAGTACTTC
CATPFGRVGETQYF
>TRBV28|-|-|TRBJ1-6
TGTGCCAGCAGGGAAGGGGGGGAACCCCTCCACTTT
CASREGGEPLHF
>TRBV7-9|-|TRBD1|TRBJ1-2
TGTGCCAGCAGCTTAAGTCAGACAGGGACCAACGGCTACACCTTC
CASSLSQTGTNGYTF
>TRBV7-2|once|TRBD2|TRBJ2-1
TGTGCCAGCAGTAGACAGCCGGGACTAGCGGGAGGATCCTACAATGAGCAGTTCTTC
CASSRQPGLAGGSYNEQFF
>TRBV5-4|-|-|TRBJ1-4
TGTGCCAGCAGCTTTCGGGGGTCGGAAGAAAAACTGTTTTTT
CASSFRGSEEKLFF
>TRBV18|-|TRBD2|TRBJ2-5
TGTGCCAGCTCCGACCGGGGACTAATAAAGACCCAGTACTTC
CASSDRGLIKTQYF
>TRBV4-3|-|-|TRBJ2-1
TGCGCCAGCAGCCAAGAGTCAGCGGCCTCCTACAATGAGCAGTTCTTC
CASSQESAASYNEQFF
>TRBV11-3|-|TRBD2|TRBJ2-7
TGTGCCAGCAGCTTAGGTGGCGGGAGGGGCTCCTACGAGCAGTACTTC
CASSLGGGRGSYEQYF
>TRBV5-1|-|TRBD2|TRBJ2-3
TGCGCCAGCAGCTCTGGACTAGCCTCCACAGATACGCAGTATTTT
CASSSGLASTDTQYF
>TRBV5-8|few|-|TRBJ1-2
TGTGCCAGCACCAACAATATTGGGAGGGGCTACACCTTC
CASTNNIGRGYTF
>TRBV30|-|-|TRBJ1-3
TGTGCCTGGAGTGTACTGCGATCTGGAAACACCATATATTTT
CAWSVLRSGNTIYF
>TRBV29-1|-|-|TRBJ1-1
TGCAGCGTTTTGGGGCAAGACACTGAAGCTTTCTTT
CSVLGQDTEAFF
>TRBV11-3|-|-|TRBJ2-2
TGTGCCAGCAGCCTTCGGACGGGGGTTGGCACCGGGGAGCTGTTTTTT
CASSLRTGVGTGELFF
>TRBV28|-|TRBD1|TRBJ2-3
TGTGCCAGCAGTGCTGGGGACAGGGGGTTTGGAGATATGCAGTATTTT
CASSAGDRGFGDMQYF
>TRBV28|-|-|TRBJ1-6
TGTGCCAGCAGTTTACGGCAGGGAGGTTCACCCCTCCACTTT
CASSLRQGGSPLHF
>TRBV2|-|-|TRBJ2-5
TGTGCCAGCAGTGGATGGACAGGGACTAAAGAGACCCAGTACTTC
CASSGWTGTKETQYF
>TRBV7-2|-|-|TRBJ1-6
TGTGCCAGCAGCTTAGGACAGTTCAATTCACCCCTCCACTTT
CASSLGQFNSPLHF
>TRBV6-2/TRBV6-3|-|-|TRBJ1-1
TGTGCCAGCAGTTACTCGGAGGCTGAAGCTTTCTTT
CASSYSEAEAFF
>TRBV19|once|-|TRBJ2-1
TGTGCCAGTACCGGGAGAGGCCGCAATGAGCAGTTCTTC
CASTGRGRNEQFF
>TRBV18|-|TRBD2|TRBJ2-2
TGTGCCAGCTCACCAGCGGGAGGGCCAGTCACCGGGGAGCTGTTTTTT
CASSPAGGPVTGELFF
>TRBV7-6|-|-|TRBJ1-5
TGTGCCAGCAGCTTAAAAGGCTACAGGTGGCAACTTCGCTTTAGCAATCAGCCCCAGCATTTT
CASSLKGYRWQLRFSNQPQHF